This T cell receptor (beta chain) was identified during a study of cytomegalovirus exposure and HLA in healthy donors. V dropped 2 bases and J dropped 1 base, with 12 bases sitting between them. The CDR3 length is 16 residues. Looked up from germline, CDR1 is MNHNS and CDR2 is SASEGT. Primers for the PCR totalled 60 Vbeta and 13 Jbeta. Assay used: immunoSEQ multiplex PCR; TCRdb lists only in-frame clones, some missing. This sample has 210,000 or so clones, with 80% to 90% found just once. This rearrangement joins TRBV6-1 to TRBJ1-3, with a weak D call TRBD1 (6 bases). This clonotype was sampled from a woman under 30 in good health and CMV-seronegative. Sequencing was carried out using PBMCs. The CDR3, as DNA: TGTGCCAGCAGTGAAAGGATGCAGGGGTCTGGAAACACCATATATTTT. Its translation is CASSERMQGSGNTIYF.